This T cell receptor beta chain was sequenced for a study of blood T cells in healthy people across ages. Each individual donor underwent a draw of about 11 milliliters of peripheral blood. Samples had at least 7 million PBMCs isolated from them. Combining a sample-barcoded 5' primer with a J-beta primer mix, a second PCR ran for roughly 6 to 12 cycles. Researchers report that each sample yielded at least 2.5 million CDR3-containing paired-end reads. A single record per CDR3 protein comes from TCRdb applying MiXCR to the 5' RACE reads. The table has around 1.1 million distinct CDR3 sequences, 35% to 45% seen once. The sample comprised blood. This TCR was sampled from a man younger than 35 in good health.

The CDR3 DNA is TGTGCCAGCAGCTCCGCCAGCGAGCACACTGAAGCTTTCTTT. Translating gives CASSSASEHTEAFF. The rearrangement links TRBV7-8 to TRBJ1-1, with D uncertain. Deletions cut 4 bases from V and 3 bases from J, with 12 bases between. CDR1 and CDR2 from the germline V gene are SGHVS and FQNEAQ. The CDR3 is 14 residues long. The full variable domain, completed using reference TRBV7-8 and TRBJ1-1, is GAGVSQSPRYKVAKRGQDVALRCDPISGHVSLFWYQQALGQGPEFLTYFQNEAQLDKSGLPSDRFFAERPEGSVSTLKIQRTQQEDSAVYLCASSSASEHTEAFFGQGTRLTVV.